This T cell receptor beta chain derives from a study of somatic mutations in cytotoxic T cells in rheumatoid arthritis. Sequencing was performed with immunoSEQ multiplex PCR; in TCRdb, only in-frame clones are kept and a portion is missing. The table includes about 16,000 clones, about 77% detected once. Per the germline V gene, CDR1 is SSHAT and CDR2 is FNYEAQ (reference sequence). There are 15 residues in the CDR3. On this clone itself: One end of the junction is discordant with germline, which a read error may explain.

The material sequenced was CD8+ T cells sorted from blood. This chain joins TRBV7-7 and TRBJ1-4; D gene unclear. The sequence was obtained from an adult with rheumatoid arthritis. CDR3 bases: TGTGCTAGCAGCTTAAGCGTTGGGACTAATGAAAAACTGTTTTTT. Encoded protein: CASSLSVGTNEKLFF.